This T cell receptor beta chain was profiled in a study of cytomegalovirus exposure and HLA in healthy donors. Broader study findings: Later on, a genetic analysis was performed. It linked a missense variant in DCLRE1C with V- and J-gene trimming of TCR beta. Another analysis was done later, and it associated 16,951 TCR beta sequences with HLA alleles at 0.05 false discovery rate.

Concerning this clone itself: Its antigen is still unknown.

60 Vbeta and 13 Jbeta primers were used in PCR. Measured with immunoSEQ multiplex PCR; TCRdb has only the in-frame clones, and not every one. The table records 110,000 to 150,000 clones, about 8.9% of them present only once. The length of the CDR3 is 16 residues. With V trimmed by 3 bases and J by 1 base, 10 bases remained unmatched. Germline V lookup: CDR1 GTSNPN, CDR2 SVGIG (reference sequence). This TCR came from a man between 50 and 59 years old in good health and CMV-seronegative. Sample: PBMCs. The V gene is TRBV30, the J gene TRBJ1-1, with 8 bases lining up with TRBD1. The CDR3 protein is CAWSATRTGTNTEAFF. The CDR3 DNA reads as TGTGCCTGGAGCGCTACGCGGACAGGGACGAACACTGAAGCTTTCTTT.